Listed below are T cell receptor beta chains from one sample, sequenced in a study of blood T cell repertoires in COVID-19. Method: immunoSEQ multiplex PCR; TCRdb's copy keeps in-frame clones and lacks some. The repertoire holds under 150,000 clones, with approximately 84% as singletons. The specimen was peripheral blood. The receptors originated from a man aged 35 to 55 with acute or convalescent COVID-19. CDR3s include the opening cysteine and the closing phenylalanine or tryptophan. The D gene is left open where the match is weak. Expanded clones get a size class; other rows say once, few or many, or leave the size out.

clone_size j_call d_call v_call cdr3_nt cdr3_aa
NA TRBJ2-7 NA TRBV24-1 TGTGCCACCAGTGCAGGGGGGCAGGAGCAGTACTTC CATSAGGQEQYF
NA TRBJ2-7 TRBD1 TRBV7-2 TGTGCCAGCAGCCGCCGGACAGGGGACGGCGAGCAGTACTTC CASSRRTGDGEQYF
NA TRBJ2-1 NA TRBV9 TGTGCCAGCAGCGTAGGGGCGGGGGCAACCTACAATGAGCAGTTCTTC CASSVGAGATYNEQFF
NA TRBJ2-3 NA TRBV7-2 TGTGCCAGCAGCATCCTCACAGATACGCAGTATTTT CASSILTDTQYF
NA TRBJ1-3 NA TRBV19 TGTGCCAGTAGCGAACAGAGCTCTGGAAACACCATATATTTT CASSEQSSGNTIYF
NA TRBJ2-5 NA TRBV24-1 TGTGCCACCAGACCCGATCAGGGGGAGACCCAGTACTTC CATRPDQGETQYF
NA TRBJ1-3 NA TRBV15 TGTGCCACCAGCCCATCAGGGTCATTGGGAAACACCATATATTTT CATSPSGSLGNTIYF
NA TRBJ1-4 NA TRBV29-1 TGCAGCGTTCAGGGGCTGGCTAATGAAAAACTGTTTTTT CSVQGLANEKLFF
few TRBJ1-6 NA TRBV23-1 TGCGCCAGCAAAAGGAGGAATTCACCCCTCCACTTT CASKRRNSPLHF
NA TRBJ1-1 NA TRBV5-6 TGTGCCAGCAGCTTGGATGGGGGCATGAACACTGAAGCTTTCTTT CASSLDGGMNTEAFF
NA TRBJ2-2 TRBD1 TRBV12-5 TGTGCTAGTGGTTTGGTTGACAGGGGGGGCACCGGGGAGCTGTTTTTT CASGLVDRGGTGELFF
NA TRBJ2-3 TRBD2 TRBV5-1 TGCGCCAGCAGCTTCCCTTTAGCGGGGGGGCCGACAGATACGCAGTATTTT CASSFPLAGGPTDTQYF
few TRBJ2-2 TRBD1 TRBV7-9 TGTGCCAGCAGCCCGCAAGGACAGGTGAACACCGGGGAGCTGTTTTTT CASSPQGQVNTGELFF
NA TRBJ1-6 NA TRBV19 TGTGCCAGTAGTATTCGACTTGCCGGCGAAAATTCACCCCTCCACTTT CASSIRLAGENSPLHF
NA TRBJ2-7 NA TRBV7-3 TGTGCCAGCAGCTTAAACGCCGGAGGTGGCGAGCAGTACTTC CASSLNAGGGEQYF
NA TRBJ2-2 NA TRBV24-1 TGTGCCACCAGTGTTAACAGGCGGACCGGGGAGCTGTTTTTT CATSVNRRTGELFF
NA TRBJ2-3 TRBD2 TRBV4-1 TGCGCCAGCAGCCTCAAGCGGGGGGCCCCGGATACGCAGTATTTT CASSLKRGAPDTQYF
NA TRBJ1-1 TRBD1 TRBV6-5 TGTGCCAGCAGTAGGGGGCCGAACACTGAAGCTTTCTTT CASSRGPNTEAFF
NA TRBJ2-5 TRBD2 TRBV20-1 TGCAGTGCTAGTGACCCCACCCCTAGCGGGGTAGAGACCCAGTACTTC CSASDPTPSGVETQYF
few TRBJ1-2 NA TRBV5-4 TGTGCCAGCAGCCGAGATCAGGGCTATGGCTACACCTTC CASSRDQGYGYTF
NA TRBJ1-5 NA TRBV7-8 TGTGCCAGCAGCCGACAGAGCAATCAGCCCCAGCATTTT CASSRQSNQPQHF
NA TRBJ2-3 TRBD1 TRBV5-8 TGTGCCAGCAGCCTGGATCGACTTGGGGACAGGGGAGTTCGGACAGATACGCAGTATTTT CASSLDRLGDRGVRTDTQYF
NA TRBJ1-2 NA TRBV6-6 TGTGCCAGCATTAACCTAGTTGATAGACATGGCTACACCTTC CASINLVDRHGYTF
NA TRBJ2-3 NA TRBV20-1 TGCAGTGCTAGTTTGTGGAGACTAAGCACAGATACGCAGTATTTT CSASLWRLSTDTQYF
NA TRBJ1-1 NA TRBV30 TGTGCCTGGATCGAGGGCGAGGAGACTGAAGCTTTCTTT CAWIEGEETEAFF
NA TRBJ1-4 NA TRBV4-1 TGCGCCAGCAGGCCCACAGGGCCCGCTAATGAAAAACTGTTTTTT CASRPTGPANEKLFF
once TRBJ2-3 TRBD2 TRBV7-3 TGTGCCAGCAGCCCGGGAGGCGGGGGGGGCCCGACAGATACGCAGTATTTT CASSPGGGGGPTDTQYF
NA TRBJ1-1 TRBD1 TRBV4-1 TGCGCCAGCAGCCTTCGGACAGGGGCTTTGAACACTGAAGCTTTCTTT CASSLRTGALNTEAFF
NA TRBJ2-2 TRBD2 TRBV3-1/TRBV3-2 TGTGCCAGCAGCCCCTGGGGCCTACTAGCGGGGGGGCCCAACGCCGGGGAGCTGTTTTTT CASSPWGLLAGGPNAGELFF
NA TRBJ1-2 NA TRBV14 TGTGCCAGCAGCCCTGGACAGACCTATGGCTACACCTTC CASSPGQTYGYTF
NA TRBJ1-1 TRBD1 TRBV12-3/TRBV12-4 TGTGCCAGCAGCGCCACAGGGGGCACTGAAGCTTTCTTT CASSATGGTEAFF
NA TRBJ2-3 TRBD2 TRBV2 TGTGCCAGCAGCAAACGTATTAGCGGGGGGGCCACAGATACGCAGTATTTT CASSKRISGGATDTQYF
NA TRBJ2-3 NA TRBV9 TGTGCCAGCAGCGTCCCCCCGGGAGGCACAGATACGCAGTATTTT CASSVPPGGTDTQYF
NA TRBJ1-2 TRBD1 TRBV19 TGTGCCAGTAGTATCTTCGCAGGGGGCTATGGCTACACCTTC CASSIFAGGYGYTF
NA TRBJ1-6 NA TRBV5-1 TGCGCCAGCAGCTTGGAGTGGGGGGGAAACTCACCCCTCCACTTT CASSLEWGGNSPLHF
few TRBJ2-3 NA TRBV19 TGTGCCAGTAGTTTAGTAGTAAGCTATACGCAGTATTTT CASSLVVSYTQYF
few TRBJ2-2 TRBD2 TRBV11-2 TGTGCCAGCAAGGGACTAGCGAGCACCGGGGAGCTGTTTTTT CASKGLASTGELFF
NA TRBJ2-1 TRBD2 TRBV7-9 TGTGCCAGCAGCTGGACTAGCGGGGGAATCTCCTACAATGAGCAGTTCTTC CASSWTSGGISYNEQFF
many TRBJ1-4 NA TRBV7-8 TGTGCCAGCAGCTTAAGTATTACAGGATTTAATGAAAAACTGTTTTTT CASSLSITGFNEKLFF
NA TRBJ1-1 NA TRBV3-1/TRBV3-2 TGTGCCAGCAGCCTAGCCGGTAGAGGGACTGAAGCTTTCTTT CASSLAGRGTEAFF
NA TRBJ1-5 TRBD1 TRBV9 TGTGCCAGCAGCTACGGGACAGGCAATCAGCCCCAGCATTTT CASSYGTGNQPQHF
NA TRBJ1-5 TRBD1 TRBV2 TGTGCTAGCCAAGGGGGACAGTCCAATCAGCCCCAGCATTTT CASQGGQSNQPQHF
NA TRBJ2-2 NA TRBV5-5 TGTGCCAGCAGCTTGGCCCCCCCCGCGAACACCGGGGAGCTGTTTTTT CASSLAPPANTGELFF
NA TRBJ2-2 TRBD2 TRBV24-1 TGTGCCACGAGCGGGACTCTGAACACCGGGGAGCTGTTTTTT CATSGTLNTGELFF
NA TRBJ2-1 NA TRBV2 TGTGCCAGCAGTTCAAGCCAGGGGATGTCCTACAATGAGCAGTTCTTC CASSSSQGMSYNEQFF
NA TRBJ1-5 TRBD1 TRBV7-8 TGTGCCAGCAGCTCCAGGACAGGGCTCTATAGCAATCAGCCCCAGCATTTT CASSSRTGLYSNQPQHF